The rows below give T cell receptor beta chains drawn from one sample of a study of T cell repertoires in cytomegalovirus infection. TCRdb reanalysed the reads using MiXCR and keeps one entry per CDR3 protein. The data hold more than 150,000 distinct CDR3 sequences, with 17% observed a single time. Sequencing input: CD8+ T cells from PBMCs. Receptors were obtained from a human donor in good health (CMV status not recorded). Some clones in this sample may be carry-over from other donors' samples. Both conserved end residues are part of each CDR3. A D gene is named only where the DNA matches it firmly. Some rows mark clone size as missing; the rest say once, few, many or name a class of expanded clone.

d_call clone_size j_call v_call cdr3_aa cdr3_nt
. . TRBJ2-7 TRBV7-9 CASSTPGSGGIYEQYF TGTGCCAGCAGCACCCCGGGTAGTGGGGGGATATACGAGCAGTACTTC
TRBD1 many TRBJ1-2 TRBV28 CASSLGQGRNYGYTF TGTGCCAGCAGTTTGGGACAGGGGAGGAACTATGGCTACACCTTC
TRBD1 . TRBJ2-2 TRBV7-3 CASSSDHRGVVTGELFF TGTGCCAGCAGCTCCGATCACAGGGGCGTGGTCACCGGGGAGCTGTTTTTT
. few TRBJ2-7 TRBV5-1 CASSYGGDSYEQYF TGCGCCAGCAGCTATGGGGGAGATTCCTACGAGCAGTACTTC
. few TRBJ1-2 TRBV7-2 CASSLAGRNYGYTF TGTGCCAGCAGCTTAGCCGGGCGGAACTATGGCTACACCTTC
TRBD1 many TRBJ2-2 TRBV12-3/TRBV12-4 CASGREPTGGTDGELFF TGTGCCAGCGGTCGGGAACCTACAGGGGGGACGGACGGGGAGCTGTTTTTT
. few TRBJ1-2 TRBV19 CASSTRIWDYGYTF TGTGCCAGTAGTACGAGGATTTGGGACTATGGCTACACCTTC
. many TRBJ2-3 TRBV9 CASSGSGTQGADTQYF TGTGCCAGCAGCGGATCCGGGACTCAAGGGGCCGATACGCAGTATTTT
. . TRBJ2-5 TRBV6-2/TRBV6-3 CASSYSTWGSGETQYF TGTGCCAGCAGTTACTCGACGTGGGGTTCCGGAGAGACCCAGTACTTC
. . TRBJ2-7 TRBV12-3/TRBV12-4 CASSSSQSYEQYF TGTGCCAGCAGCTCTTCGCAGAGTTACGAGCAGTACTTC
TRBD2 . TRBJ2-7 TRBV7-2 CASSLTAGSYEQYF TGTGCCAGCAGCTTAACAGCGGGGTCCTACGAGCAGTACTTC
TRBD2 . TRBJ2-7 TRBV28 CASSSLALGNGYEQYF TGTGCCAGCAGTTCACTAGCGTTAGGGAATGGGTACGAGCAGTACTTC
TRBD2 . TRBJ2-1 TRBV6-2/TRBV6-3 CASSYRGEGYNEQFF TGTGCCAGCAGTTACCGGGGGGAGGGCTACAATGAGCAGTTCTTC
. few TRBJ2-3 TRBV6-6 CASSYQGQRSDTQYF TGTGCCAGCAGTTACCAGGGCCAGAGATCAGATACGCAGTATTTT
. . TRBJ1-2 TRBV20-1 CSADIGGRTIGGYTF TGCAGTGCTGATATCGGGGGGCGTACGATCGGTGGCTACACCTTC
. . TRBJ1-2 TRBV14 CASSPWASSYGYTF TGTGCCAGCAGCCCCTGGGCGTCGAGCTATGGCTACACCTTC
. many TRBJ1-5 TRBV7-9 CASRPKGVNQPQHF TGTGCCAGCAGACCAAAAGGGGTCAATCAGCCCCAGCATTTT
. . TRBJ2-1 TRBV7-9 CASSPEERVTYNEQFF TGTGCCAGCAGCCCCGAAGAGCGGGTAACCTACAATGAGCAGTTCTTC
TRBD2 . TRBJ2-7 TRBV11-2 CASSSAPTSGSEQYF TGTGCCAGCAGCTCGGCCCCGACTAGCGGGAGCGAGCAGTACTTC
TRBD2 . TRBJ2-1 TRBV2 CAFLSGGAIGSYNEQFF TGTGCCTTCCTTAGCGGGGGGGCCATCGGGTCCTACAATGAGCAGTTCTTC
TRBD1 few TRBJ2-7 TRBV6-5 CASSYSTGTAYEQYF TGTGCCAGCAGTTACTCTACCGGGACAGCCTACGAGCAGTACTTC
. . TRBJ2-7 TRBV6-1 CASSYGFPYEQYF TGTGCCAGCAGTTACGGGTTCCCCTACGAGCAGTACTTC
. . TRBJ2-1 TRBV6-8 CASTRDGGYNEQFF TGTGCCAGCACCAGAGATGGGGGCTACAATGAGCAGTTCTTC
. few TRBJ1-2 TRBV7-2 CASSAGSYGYTF TGTGCCAGCAGCGCGGGGTCCTATGGCTACACCTTC
TRBD2 few TRBJ2-3 TRBV7-3 CASSSSGAGVDTQYF TGTGCCAGCAGCTCGTCGGGAGCGGGGGTAGATACGCAGTATTTT
TRBD2 few TRBJ2-7 TRBV7-8 CASNGRGTIPSYEQYF TGTGCCAGCAATGGGAGAGGGACTATTCCTTCCTACGAGCAGTACTTC
. once TRBJ2-5 TRBV2 CASSEAPRGAETQYF TGTGCCAGCAGTGAAGCTCCAAGGGGGGCAGAGACCCAGTACTTC
. . TRBJ2-4 TRBV7-9 CASSPVTVAKNIQYF TGTGCCAGCAGCCCAGTGACAGTAGCCAAAAACATTCAGTACTTC
. many TRBJ2-1 TRBV7-2 CASSPGLARNEQFF TGTGCCAGCAGCCCAGGGTTAGCTCGCAATGAGCAGTTCTTC
TRBD2 . TRBJ2-5 TRBV27 CASSPGASGVQETQYF TGTGCCAGCAGCCCGGGGGCTAGCGGGGTCCAAGAGACCCAGTACTTC
. few TRBJ2-7 TRBV29-1 CSVGQNYEQYF TGCAGCGTCGGACAGAACTACGAGCAGTACTTC
TRBD2 few TRBJ2-5 TRBV28 CASSPGTSGSFLETQYF TGTGCCAGCAGTCCTGGGACTAGCGGGAGTTTTCTTGAGACCCAGTACTTC
. few TRBJ2-1 TRBV7-9 CASSFKGTSYNEQFF TGTGCCAGCAGCTTTAAGGGGACATCCTACAATGAGCAGTTCTTC
TRBD2 few TRBJ2-1 TRBV7-2 CASTNAGLAGGWNEQFF TGTGCCAGCACCAACGCCGGACTAGCGGGAGGCTGGAATGAGCAGTTCTTC
TRBD2 once TRBJ2-1 TRBV7-6 CASSPTSGELYNEQFF TGTGCCAGCAGCCCGACTAGCGGGGAGCTATACAATGAGCAGTTCTTC
. . TRBJ2-1 TRBV27 CASSLGSATGEQFF TGTGCCAGCAGTTTAGGGTCAGCCACAGGGGAGCAGTTCTTC
TRBD2 . TRBJ2-3 TRBV29-1 CSVWGSGLADTQYF TGCAGCGTGTGGGGTAGCGGGCTCGCAGATACGCAGTATTTT
. . TRBJ2-7 TRBV7-9 CASNSGFGGESSYEQYF TGTGCCAGCAACTCCGGGTTCGGGGGCGAAAGCTCCTACGAGCAGTACTTC
TRBD2 few TRBJ2-7 TRBV6-4 CASSESSGSSSYEQYF TGTGCCAGCAGTGAGTCTAGCGGGTCGAGCTCCTACGAGCAGTACTTC
TRBD1 few TRBJ2-2 TRBV2 CASSGFLRDRGTGELFF TGTGCCAGCAGTGGGTTTCTCCGGGACAGGGGTACCGGGGAGCTGTTTTTT
. few TRBJ2-1 TRBV20-1 CSAREPAVSYNEQFF TGCAGTGCTAGAGAGCCAGCGGTCTCCTACAATGAGCAGTTCTTC